This entry lists 5 T cell receptor beta chains sequenced from one sample in a study of brain T cells in children with intractable seizures. The method was immunoSEQ multiplex PCR; TCRdb's version includes in-frame clones alone and lacks a portion of them. The sample has approximately 41,000 clones, over 75% seen once; the top ten hold 5% to 7.5%. The material sequenced was peripheral blood, taken at surgery. Every receptor here comes from a girl aged 2 to 9 with tuberous sclerosis and intractable seizures.

The rearrangement links TRBV5-6 to TRBJ1-4; D gene unclear. Germline assignment: CDR1 SGHDT and CDR2 YYEEEE. V lost 2 bases, J lost 7 bases, and 12 bases lay in between. This CDR3 comprises 14 residues. Written as DNA, the CDR3 is TGTGCCAGCAGCTTCGGGAGGCTAGGTGAAAAACTGTTTTTT. It yields the protein CASSFGRLGEKLFF.

V usage is TRBV7-9 and J usage is TRBJ2-1, with D perhaps TRBD2 (6 bases). V dropped 1 base and J dropped 5 bases, with 15 bases sitting between them. The CDR3 length is 16 residues. Looked up from germline, CDR1 is SEHNR and CDR2 is FQNEAQ (reference sequence). The CDR3 here is CASSLERRGLNNEQFF. CDR3 nucleotide sequence: TGTGCCAGCAGCTTAGAGAGGAGGGGTCTTAACAATGAGCAGTTCTTC.

The chain links TRBV7-8 to TRBJ2-1; D remains ambiguous. Trimming took off 5 bases at V and 7 bases at J, with 12 bases between the two ends. The CDR3 runs 13 residues. The germline CDR1 and CDR2 sequences are SGHVS and FQNEAQ. CDR3 nucleotide sequence: TGTGCCAGCAGCCCGCAAGAAGTGAATGAGCAGTTCTTC. It translates to CASSPQEVNEQFF.

The chain employs TRBV4-1 and TRBJ2-2; D is unresolved. CDR3 length: 13 amino acids. Trimming cost V 1 base and J 7 bases, with 7 bases left between them. The germline V gene encodes CDR1 MGHRA and CDR2 YSYEKL. The CDR3 reads CASSQALGGELFF. In nucleotides, the CDR3 is TGCGCCAGCAGCCAAGCTCTAGGCGGGGAGCTGTTTTTT.

The chain has TRBV3-1 (or the pseudogene TRBV3-2) and TRBJ1-2, with D possibly being TRBD1 (5 bases). Between the trimmed V and J ends, which lost 1 base and 1 base, there was a span of 13 bases. The CDR3 sequence is 16 residues long. The germline V gene has CDR1 LGHDT and CDR2 YNNKEL (reference sequence). In DNA, the CDR3 is TGTGCCAGCAGCCAAGCAGGCCGGGGACTTAACTATGGCTACACCTTC. Protein product: CASSQAGRGLNYGYTF.